The sequence of this TCR beta chain was determined in a study of shared clonotypes between healthy human individuals. V was clipped by 7 bases and J by 5 bases; unmatched bases: 7. This CDR3 spans 14 amino acids. Germline values: CDR1 MNHEY, CDR2 SVGAGI. Each subset's genomic DNA was split evenly across several immunoSEQ plates. Using immunoSEQ multiplex PCR, the repertoire was profiled, and TCRdb retains in-frame clones only, with some absent. The table records 2 million to 2.5 million clones, around 95% of them present only once. The sequenced material came from naive CD4+ T cells sorted from blood. Subset noted: CD45RA+ positively selected. The receptor comes from a man between 18 and 29 years old in good health. The chain joins TRBV6-5 to TRBJ1-1; 10 bases agree with TRBD1. In DNA, the CDR3 is TGTGCCAGCACCAGAGGACAGGGGGATACTGAAGCTTTCTTT. Its protein is CASTRGQGDTEAFF.